This entry concerns a single TCR beta chain. The antigen remains unidentified. TRB cDNA libraries were made by UMI-labeled 5' RACE. TCRdb derives one entry per CDR3 protein from the 5' RACE reads, leaving out DNA. Listed are some 150,000 distinct CDR3 sequences; 0.41% falls within the top ten. Germline V gene data show CDR1 as MNHEY and CDR2 as SMNVEV (reference sequence). This CDR3 is 13 amino acids long. At 300,000 to 350,000 cells each, triplicate sorts were carried out for each CD8+ T cell subset. This record belongs to a study of CXCR3-negative and CXCR3-positive naive CD8 T cells. Study findings and constraints: When CXCR3-positive naive cells were set against CXCR3-negative naive cells, the former had more hydrophobic TRB CDR3s.

The sequence derives from a human donor in good health. Some clones in this sample may be carry-over from other donors' samples. The rearrangement links TRBV27 to TRBJ1-1. The sample consisted of naive CXCR3+ CD8+ T cells from blood. Documented subset: CD45RO-CCR7+CD27+CD95- naive CD8+ T cells expressing CXCR3 (TNR3+). This CDR3 is CASGNTANTEAFF.